A single sample is the source of the 24 T cell receptor beta chains below, sequenced in a study of shared clonotypes between healthy human individuals. Clones were read by immunoSEQ multiplex PCR, and TCRdb kept only the in-frame ones, dropping some. The sample lists millions of clones, just over 90% occurring once. Sequencing input: naive CD4+ T cells from PBMCs. Regarding subset: CD45RA+ positively selected. These TCRs come from a man aged 18 to 30 in good health. Some clones in this sample may be carry-over from other donors' samples.

The V and J genes are TRBV6-6 and TRBJ1-1; D unclear. The germline V and J ends were trimmed by 2 bases and 1 base, with 8 bases remaining between them. The germline V gene encodes CDR1 MNHNY and CDR2 SVGAGI (reference sequence). CDR3 length equals 14 residues. This CDR3 is CASSYVVRNTEAFF. In nucleotides, the CDR3 is TGTGCCAGCAGTTACGTCGTCCGGAACACTGAAGCTTTCTTT.

V gene TRBV4-2 combines with J gene TRBJ2-7; 12 nucleotides line up with TRBD2. J lost 2 bases, V lost 4 bases, and 3 bases had no gene match. CDR1 and CDR2 from the germline V gene are LGHNA and YNFKEQ. There are 15 residues in the CDR3. CDR3 sequence (DNA): TGTGCCAGCAGCCGAAGACTAGCGGGAGCCTACGAGCAGTACTTC. Amino acid sequence: CASSRRLAGAYEQYF.

The chain has TRBV4-2 and TRBJ1-3; perhaps TRBD1 as D (5 bases). Germline CDR1 LGHNA, CDR2 YNFKEQ. The V and J ends lost 4 bases and 0 bases respectively, with 13 bases between them. The CDR3 length is 16 residues. The CDR3 loop reads CASSPEGSSSGNTIYF. CDR3 nucleotides: TGTGCCAGCAGCCCCGAGGGGTCGAGCTCTGGAAACACCATATATTTT.

In this sample, this clone turned up once. The chain recombines TRBV28 with TRBJ2-7; 9 nucleotides agree with TRBD2. With V trimmed by 7 bases and J by 0 bases, 4 bases remained unmatched. This CDR3 has 14 amino acids. Germline CDR1 and CDR2: MDHEN and SYDVKM. In DNA, the CDR3 is TGTGCCAGCATCGATAGCGGGAGCTCCTACGAGCAGTACTTC. It translates to CASIDSGSSYEQYF.

This chain connects TRBV28 to TRBJ2-2, with TRBD2 matching over 10 bases. This CDR3 is built from 16 residues. Germline CDR1 MDHEN, CDR2 SYDVKM. J lost 5 bases, V lost 6 bases, and 9 bases had no gene match. In DNA, the CDR3 is TGTGCCAGCAGCCCGCCTAGCGGGAGAGGAACCGGGGAGCTGTTTTTT. Translated, it gives CASSPPSGRGTGELFF.

The V and J genes are TRBV5-1 and TRBJ1-3; D unresolved. Deletions cut 8 bases from V and 0 bases from J, with 18 bases between. Germline lookup yields CDR1 SGHRS and CDR2 YFSETQ. CDR3 size: 16 residues. CDR3 residues: CARPGSPVLSGNTIYF. In DNA, the CDR3 is TGCGCCAGACCTGGCTCCCCAGTGCTCTCTGGAAACACCATATATTTT.

The rearrangement joins TRBV28 to TRBJ1-2; D unresolved. The germline V and J ends were trimmed by 7 bases and 8 bases, with 17 bases remaining between them. The CDR3 extends over 13 amino acids. CDR1 MDHEN and CDR2 SYDVKM come from the germline V gene. The CDR3 DNA reads TGTGCCAGCAAGCCCCCGCAGCTAAGGGGCTACACCTTC. This codes for CASKPPQLRGYTF.

The chain links TRBV7-6 to TRBJ2-2; D call uncertain. Germline-derived CDR1 and CDR2 are SGHVS and FNYEAQ. This CDR3 is 17 amino acids long. Trimming cost V 5 bases and J 4 bases, with 20 bases left between them. CDR3 in DNA: TGTGCCAGCAGCCTCGACACGATGCAGATACCCACCGGGGAGCTGTTTTTT. Encoded protein: CASSLDTMQIPTGELFF.

This chain uses TRBV7-6 with TRBJ2-7; D might be TRBD2 (6 bases). The CDR3 contains 13 residues. Trimming took off 4 bases at V and 4 bases at J, with 11 bases between the two ends. Germline V gene sequence: CDR1 SGHVS, CDR2 FNYEAQ. This CDR3 is CASSWGGPYEQYF. The CDR3 nucleotides are TGTGCCAGCAGCTGGGGAGGTCCTTACGAGCAGTACTTC.

This chain links TRBV27 with TRBJ2-7, with TRBD1 as a possible D gene (6 bases). CDR1 and CDR2 (germline): MNHEY, SMNVEV (reference sequence). V was cut by 8 bases and J by 4 bases, with 21 bases left in between. The CDR3 spans 15 residues. The CDR3 region is CASHGALRTVYEQYF. The CDR3 bases are TGTGCCAGCCACGGAGCCCTACGGACAGTTTACGAGCAGTACTTC.

This clone was found once. The chain employs TRBV11-2 and TRBJ2-3; 9 bases are a match to TRBD1. CDR3 size: 18 residues. CDR1 and CDR2 from the germline V gene are SGHAT and FQNNGV. V lost 4 bases and J lost 1; bases outside the gene matches: 12. Written as DNA, the CDR3 is TGTGCCAGCAGCTCGATAATCCGGGACAGGGTTGGCACAGATACGCAGTATTTT. Encoded protein: CASSSIIRDRVGTDTQYF.

This clone has just one count. V is TRBV4-1 and J is TRBJ2-7, with D tentatively TRBD2 (6 bases). Trimming left V 3 bases short and J 0 bases short, with 9 bases between. Per the germline V gene, CDR1 is MGHRA and CDR2 is YSYEKL. CDR3 size: 14 residues. The CDR3 region has the DNA TGCGCCAGCAGCCAGCGGGACCACTCCTACGAGCAGTACTTC. This encodes CASSQRDHSYEQYF.

Turning to this clone: The same CDR3 can be traced to other DNA sequences in this sample. The gene calls are TRBV4-2 and TRBJ2-1; D is possibly TRBD1 or TRBD2 (5 bases each). Germline CDR1 reads LGHNA; CDR2 reads YNFKEQ. Trimming removed 0 bases from V and 3 bases from J, with 12 bases in between. The CDR3 length is 16 residues. The CDR3 DNA reads TGTGCCAGCAGCCAAGACAGGGAGAGAGGCTACAATGAGCAGTTCTTC. Its protein is CASSQDRERGYNEQFF.

Notes on this clone: The sample has other DNA sequences that encode this CDR3 too. The chain couples TRBV9 to TRBJ2-7, with D possibly being TRBD1 (5 bases). Germline V gene data show CDR1 as SGDLS and CDR2 as YYNGEE. The CDR3 consists of 14 residues. V lost 2 bases, J lost 0 bases, and 9 bases lay in between. CDR3 region: CASSVGQLSYEQYF. The CDR3 DNA is TGTGCCAGCAGCGTGGGGCAGCTCTCCTACGAGCAGTACTTC. Using reference TRBV9 and TRBJ2-7 for the parts outside the CDR3, the full variable domain is DSGVTQTPKHLITATGQRVTLRCSPRSGDLSVYWYQQSLDQGLQFLIQYYNGEERAKGNILERFSAQQFPDLHSELNLSSLELGDSALYFCASSVGQLSYEQYFGPGTRLTVT.

This rearrangement joins TRBV30 to TRBJ1-6, with D possibly matching TRBD1 (5 bases). V was shortened by 4 bases and J by 0 bases, with 19 bases between the two germline ends. CDR1 is GTSNPN and CDR2 is SVGIG in the germline V gene (reference sequence). This CDR3 is built from 18 residues. CDR3 coding DNA: TGTGCCTGGACCATCGCGGGGGGTCGGGGCTCCTATAATTCACCCCTCCACTTT. Amino acid sequence: CAWTIAGGRGSYNSPLHF.

A note on this clone: In the same sample, other DNA sequences code for this CDR3. The chain is built from TRBV19 and TRBJ2-7; TRBD2 agrees at 9 bases. This CDR3 is 14 amino acids long. J lost 0 bases, V lost 5 bases, and 2 bases had no gene match. Germline V gives CDR1 LNHDA, CDR2 SQIVND (reference sequence). The CDR3 here is CASSLAGSSYEQYF. CDR3 sequence (DNA): TGTGCCAGTAGTCTAGCGGGAAGCTCCTACGAGCAGTACTTC. The complete variable domain, with remaining parts taken from reference TRBV19 and TRBJ2-7, reads DGGITQSPKYLFRKEGQNVTLSCEQNLNHDAMYWYRQDPGQGLRLIYYSQIVNDFQKGDIAEGYSVSREKKESFPLTVTSAQKNPTAFYLCASSLAGSSYEQYFGPGTRLTVT.

The V call is TRBV7-9, the J call TRBJ2-1, with D hard to call. The CDR3 has 12 amino acids. V lost 1 base, J lost 9 bases, and 7 bases lay in between. The germline V gene encodes CDR1 SEHNR and CDR2 FQNEAQ (reference sequence). The CDR3 nucleotides are TGTGCCAGCAGCTTAGTTGGTGTTGAGCAGTTCTTC. This sequence encodes CASSLVGVEQFF. Full variable domain (remainder filled in from reference TRBV7-9 and TRBJ2-1): DTGVSQNPRHKITKRGQNVTFRCDPISEHNRLYWYRQTLGQGPEFLTYFQNEAQLEKSRLLSDRFSAERPKGSFSTLEIQRTEQGDSAMYLCASSLVGVEQFFGPGTRLTVL.

V usage is TRBV27 and J usage is TRBJ2-1; 14 nucleotides align to TRBD2. Germline V gives CDR1 MNHEY, CDR2 SMNVEV (reference sequence). The V segment lost 8 bases and the J segment 12 bases; nucleotides outside the gene matches: 6. The CDR3 is 13 residues long. The DNA of the CDR3 is TGTGCCAGCGCAGGACTAGCGGGAGGTGGGCAGTTCTTC. Translation gives CASAGLAGGGQFF.

This clone was seen only a few times. V gene TRBV5-1 combines with J gene TRBJ1-2; D uncertain. This CDR3 region has 14 residues. CDR1 and CDR2 from the germline V gene are SGHRS and YFSETQ. V was shortened by 0 bases and J by 1 base, with 7 bases between the two germline ends. CDR3 region: CASSLDGINYGYTF. The CDR3, as DNA: TGCGCCAGCAGCTTGGACGGAATTAACTATGGCTACACCTTC.

This chain uses TRBV4-1 with TRBJ2-2, with 10 bases identical to TRBD2. The germline V gene has CDR1 MGHRA and CDR2 YSYEKL. J was trimmed by 5 bases and V by 3 bases; bases with no gene match: 9. This CDR3 is 17 amino acids long. The CDR3 DNA is TGCGCCAGCAGCCAGGGTCTAGCGGGAGTCGAAACCGGGGAGCTGTTTTTT. Translating it yields CASSQGLAGVETGELFF.

The rearrangement links TRBV7-9 to TRBJ2-3; 8 bases line up with TRBD1. V shed 5 bases, J shed 1 base, and the junction held 11 bases outside the gene matches. The CDR3 contains 17 residues. Germline V gene sequence: CDR1 SEHNR, CDR2 FQNEAQ (reference sequence). The chain's CDR3 is CASSPLRGQDGTDTQYF. The CDR3 DNA follows: TGTGCCAGCAGCCCCCTCAGGGGGCAAGATGGCACAGATACGCAGTATTTT.

This chain links TRBV9 with TRBJ2-3; maybe TRBD2 (5 bases). The V and J ends lost 0 bases and 0 bases respectively, with 8 bases between them. The CDR3 spans 15 residues. CDR1 is SGDLS and CDR2 is YYNGEE in the germline V gene. CDR3 residues: CASSVGRFSTDTQYF. DNA for the CDR3: TGTGCCAGCAGCGTAGGGAGGTTCAGCACAGATACGCAGTATTTT.

A remark on this clone: The junction departs from the called germline gene at one end, perhaps through a read error. This chain uses TRBV2 with TRBJ2-1; the D is unclear. CDR3 length: 15 amino acids. Germline lookup yields CDR1 SNHLY and CDR2 FYNNEI. CDR3 in DNA: TGTGCCAGCAGCGAAGACTCGAGCTCCTACAATGAGCAGTTCTTC. This sequence encodes CASSEDSSSYNEQFF.

This clone occurred once. The V call is TRBV7-9, the J call TRBJ1-4; 11 bases map to TRBD1. This CDR3 contains 18 residues. In germline, CDR1 is SEHNR, CDR2 FQNEAQ (reference sequence). With 4 bases clipped from V and 8 bases from J, the junction kept 15 bases outside the gene matches. CDR3 sequence reads: CASSSLRDRGGLREKLFF. The CDR3 coding sequence is TGTGCCAGCAGCTCCCTGCGGGACAGGGGGGGGCTCCGAGAAAAACTGTTTTTT.